What follows are 24 T cell receptor beta chains derived from one specimen sequenced in a study of T cells in localized non-small cell lung cancer. TCRdb keeps only in-frame clones here, not all; method: immunoSEQ multiplex PCR. This repertoire shows 15,000 to 20,000 clones, about 83% found once; its top ten account for roughly 23%. The sample here was peripheral blood, taken before any cancer treatment. These receptors were obtained from a female donor at least 60 years old with stage I lung adenocarcinoma.

The chain combines TRBV5-1 with TRBJ2-7; the match to TRBD2 covers 11 bases. This CDR3 is 16 amino acids long. From germline, CDR1 is SGHRS and CDR2 YFSETQ. With V trimmed by 3 bases and J by 0 bases, 5 bases remained unmatched. The CDR3 DNA follows: TGCGCCAGCAGCTACGGGACTAGCGGTAACTCCTACGAGCAGTACTTC. As protein: CASSYGTSGNSYEQYF.

The chain is built from TRBV30 and TRBJ2-1, with D possibly being TRBD1 or TRBD2 (5 bases each). The CDR3 covers 14 residues. The germline gives CDR1 GTSNPN, CDR2 SVGIG (reference sequence). Between the trimmed V and J ends, which lost 3 bases and 4 bases, there was a span of 13 bases. In nucleotides, the CDR3 is TGTGCCTGGAGCAGGGAGACTTCTTACAATGAGCAGTTCTTC. Protein product: CAWSRETSYNEQFF.

The CDR3 coding sequence is TGTGCCCTGGACCCCCGGGACAGGGGCGAAAAACTGTTTTTT. Translating gives CALDPRDRGEKLFF. This chain connects TRBV30 to TRBJ1-4, with 10 bases that match TRBD1. CDR3 length: 14 amino acids. Trimming took 8 bases from V and 8 from J; bases not matched to a gene: 11. Germline V gene data show CDR1 as GTSNPN and CDR2 as SVGIG (reference sequence).

This chain links TRBV16 with TRBJ1-1; 7 bases map to TRBD1. The V gene's germline CDR1 is KGHSY and CDR2 FQNENV. CDR3 length equals 14 residues. V shed 3 bases and J 2 bases; nucleotides not matched to a gene: 3. In DNA form, the CDR3 reads TGTGCCAGCAGCCATAGACAGGGAAACACTGAAGCTTTCTTT. Encoded protein: CASSHRQGNTEAFF. The full variable domain, its missing parts supplied by reference TRBV16 and TRBJ1-1, is GEEVAQTPKHLVRGEGQKAKLYCAPIKGHSYVFWYQQVLKNEFKFLISFQNENVFDETGMPKERFSAKCLPNSPCSLEIQATKLEDSAVYFCASSHRQGNTEAFFGQGTRLTVV.

The sample holds a few counts of this clone. The rearrangement links TRBV5-1 to TRBJ2-1; a weak D match, TRBD2 (5 bases). The germline gives CDR1 SGHRS, CDR2 YFSETQ. The CDR3 totals 14 residues. Trimming removed 4 bases at V and 7 bases at J, with 15 bases between. CDR3 DNA sequence: TGCGCCAGCAGCCCGGGTGAGGGTAGGAATGAGCAGTTCTTC. Its translation: CASSPGEGRNEQFF.

This clone was observed a handful of times. The gene calls are TRBV25-1 and TRBJ1-1; no definite D call. The V gene lost 7 bases and the J gene lost 8 bases, with 23 bases spanning the gap. Germline V CDR1 and CDR2: MGHDK, SYGVNS. This CDR3 has 15 residues. The CDR3 loop reads CASTSSGLSALEAFF. CDR3 sequence (DNA): TGTGCCAGCACCTCTAGTGGTTTATCAGCGTTAGAAGCTTTCTTT.

This CDR3 is CASSEGLAAAEQFF. The CDR3 DNA is TGTGCCAGCAGTGAAGGGCTAGCGGCGGCTGAGCAGTTCTTC. The chain couples TRBV2 to TRBJ2-1; 7 bases are shared with TRBD2. Trimming at V came to 1 base and at J to 9 bases, leaving 6 bases not matched to a gene. Germline lookup yields CDR1 SNHLY and CDR2 FYNNEI. CDR3 size: 14 residues.

This rearrangement joins TRBV7-9 to TRBJ1-2, with 8 positions matching TRBD1. Germline V gene lookup returns CDR1 SEHNR and CDR2 FQNEAQ (reference sequence). CDR3 size: 14 residues. J lost 5 bases, V lost 1 base, and 3 bases had no gene match. The CDR3 region is CASSLGQGPYGYTF. The CDR3 nucleotides read TGTGCCAGCAGCTTAGGACAGGGGCCTTATGGCTACACCTTC.

This chain uses TRBV4-2 with TRBJ1-2, with D unresolved. The germline V gene has CDR1 LGHNA and CDR2 YNFKEQ. The CDR3 consists of 15 residues. Trimming cost V 0 bases and J 2 bases, with 10 bases left between them. CDR3 nucleotides: TGTGCCAGCAGCCAAGACTCGACCCCCAACTATGGCTACACCTTC. Protein: CASSQDSTPNYGYTF.

This clone was detected a few times. The chain has TRBV2 and TRBJ1-1; D is ambiguous. Germline V CDR1 and CDR2: SNHLY, FYNNEI. The CDR3 totals 15 residues. The V gene lost 8 bases and the J gene lost 4 bases, with 20 bases spanning the gap. The CDR3 DNA follows: TGTGCCAGCGCCTCTAGGACGGTGTGGACCACTGAAGCTTTCTTT. As protein: CASASRTVWTTEAFF.

The sample holds a few counts of this clone. The rearrangement joins TRBV7-6 to TRBJ1-1, with D uncertain. V lost 1 base, J lost 4 bases, and 7 bases lay in between. CDR3 size: 13 residues. CDR1 and CDR2 (germline): SGHVS, FNYEAQ. This chain's CDR3 is CASSLGAATEAFF. CDR3 DNA sequence: TGTGCCAGCAGCTTAGGGGCAGCCACTGAAGCTTTCTTT.

The chain carries TRBV4-3 and TRBJ2-4; 7 bases map to TRBD1. J gave up 7 bases and V 2 bases, and 8 bases lay outside the gene matches. Germline V CDR1 and CDR2: LGHNA, YSLEER. This CDR3 has 15 amino acids. The CDR3 DNA is TGCGCCAGCAGCCAACAACCGGACAGGATGAACATTCAGTACTTC. The encoded protein is CASSQQPDRMNIQYF.

The chain employs TRBV7-9 and TRBJ1-2; TRBD1 matches 8 bases. The length of the CDR3 is 15 residues. Germline values: CDR1 SEHNR, CDR2 FQNEAQ (reference sequence). The trim removed 5 bases at V and 7 bases at J, leaving 12 bases unmatched. CDR3: CASSADRAKFFGYTF. The DNA of the CDR3 is TGTGCCAGCAGCGCGGACAGGGCGAAATTTTTTGGCTACACCTTC.

The chain uses TRBV5-1 and TRBJ2-2, with D perhaps matching TRBD2 (5 bases). V was clipped by 0 bases and J by 5 bases, with 11 bases between them. CDR1 and CDR2 from the germline V gene are SGHRS and YFSETQ. This CDR3 region has 15 residues. As DNA, the CDR3 is TGCGCCAGCAGCTTGGTATCCGAGGGAACCGGGGAGCTGTTTTTT. Protein: CASSLVSEGTGELFF.

This clone was detected only a few times. The chain has TRBV19 and TRBJ2-5, with 11 nucleotides matching TRBD2. V lost 3 bases and J lost 2; bases outside the gene matches: 5. Germline CDR1 and CDR2: LNHDA and SQIVND (reference sequence). CDR3 length: 16 residues. CDR3 loop: CASSISSGGTQETQYF. CDR3 DNA: TGTGCCAGTAGTATCTCTAGCGGGGGGACTCAAGAGACCCAGTACTTC.

Here the CDR3 DNA reads TGTGCCAGCAGTCCCGCCAACTACGAGCAGTACTTC. Translated: CASSPANYEQYF. The chain carries TRBV14 and TRBJ2-7; unclear D gene. Trimming stripped 6 bases from V and 3 bases from J, with 9 bases between. The germline V gene has CDR1 SGHDN and CDR2 FVKESK. The CDR3 consists of 12 residues.

This chain connects TRBV2 to TRBJ2-5, with a possible D match to TRBD1 (5 bases). Trimming stripped 2 bases from V and 5 bases from J, with 12 bases between. The CDR3 contains 14 residues. In germline, CDR1 is SNHLY, CDR2 FYNNEI. The chain's CDR3 is CASSEQGIGETQYF. The CDR3 nucleotides read TGTGCCAGCAGTGAACAGGGAATTGGGGAGACCCAGTACTTC.

This clone appeared once. The V call is TRBV18, the J call TRBJ1-6, with 7 bases lining up with TRBD1. CDR1 KGHSH and CDR2 LQKENI come from the germline V gene. This CDR3 has 14 amino acids. The V and J ends lost 4 bases and 5 bases, in that order; junction bases with no gene match: 2. The CDR3 reads CASSQGGDNSPLHF. In nucleotides, the CDR3 is TGTGCCAGCTCACAAGGGGGCGATAATTCACCCCTCCACTTT.

This clone was observed a single time. The V and J genes are TRBV6-1 and TRBJ2-7, with D perhaps matching TRBD2 (6 bases). The germline V gene encodes CDR1 MNHNS and CDR2 SASEGT. V lost 7 bases, J lost 2 bases, and 15 bases lay in between. The CDR3 loop spans 14 amino acids. The CDR3 is CASTAAGITYEQYF. Written as DNA, the CDR3 is TGTGCCAGCACAGCGGCGGGGATCACCTACGAGCAGTACTTC.

The count of this clone is one. J is TRBJ1-5 and V is TRBV6-4; D gene ambiguous. CDR1 and CDR2 (germline): MRHNA, SNTAGT. The CDR3 is 13 residues long. The ends were cut back, 11 bases at V and 0 bases at J, with 11 bases in the middle. In DNA, the CDR3 is TGTGCCGATAGCGAAGGTAGCAATCAGCCCCAGCATTTT. It is translated as CADSEGSNQPQHF.

V usage is TRBV6-4 and J usage is TRBJ2-3, with TRBD2 matching 13 bases. CDR3 length equals 21 residues. Germline CDR1 is MRHNA and CDR2 is SNTAGT. With V trimmed by 2 bases and J by 2 bases, 16 bases remained unmatched. The CDR3 region has the DNA TGTGCCAGCAGTGACCCAACGCCGGTACTAGCGGGGGGGCTTGACACAGATACGCAGTATTTT. Protein: CASSDPTPVLAGGLDTDTQYF.

CDR3 protein: CASTLAGVREQYF. In DNA, the CDR3 is TGTGCCAGCACTTTAGCGGGGGTTCGCGAGCAGTACTTC. This sequence joins TRBV6-1 and TRBJ2-7; 9 nucleotides match TRBD2. The V and J ends lost 7 bases and 6 bases, in that order; junction bases with no gene match: 7. This CDR3 spans 13 amino acids. Looked up from germline, CDR1 is MNHNS and CDR2 is SASEGT.

This clone has only a few counts. The chain couples TRBV5-6 to TRBJ1-6; D gene uncertain. The CDR3 has 15 residues. The ends were cut back, 3 bases at V and 7 bases at J, with 14 bases in the middle. From germline, CDR1 is SGHDT and CDR2 YYEEEE. The CDR3 here is CASSYISAENSPLHF. The CDR3 DNA sequence: TGTGCCAGCAGCTACATTTCGGCAGAAAATTCACCCCTCCACTTT.

This clone was picked up a small number of times. V usage is TRBV9 and J usage is TRBJ2-3; D may be TRBD1 or TRBD2 (5 bases each). The CDR3 is made up of 15 amino acids. V lost 3 bases, J lost 9 bases, and 20 bases lay in between. The germline V gene has CDR1 SGDLS and CDR2 YYNGEE. In DNA, the CDR3 is TGTGCCAGCAGCGCCCCCGGGACCCTCCTTGGGACGCAGTATTTT. Translating gives CASSAPGTLLGTQYF.